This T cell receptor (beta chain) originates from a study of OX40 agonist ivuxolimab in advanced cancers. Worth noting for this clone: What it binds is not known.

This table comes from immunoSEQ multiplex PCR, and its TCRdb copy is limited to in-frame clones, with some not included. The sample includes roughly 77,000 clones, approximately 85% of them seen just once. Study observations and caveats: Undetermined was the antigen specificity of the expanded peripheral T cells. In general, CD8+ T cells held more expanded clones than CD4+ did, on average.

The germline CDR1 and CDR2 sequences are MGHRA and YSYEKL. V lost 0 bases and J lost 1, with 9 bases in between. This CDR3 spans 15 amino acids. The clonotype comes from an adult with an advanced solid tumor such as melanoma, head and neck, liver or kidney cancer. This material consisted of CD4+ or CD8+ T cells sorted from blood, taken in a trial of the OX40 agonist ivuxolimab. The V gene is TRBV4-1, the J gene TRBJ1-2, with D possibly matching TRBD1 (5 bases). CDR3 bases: TGCGCCAGCAGCCAAGATCGGGACTTTAACTATGGCTACACCTTC. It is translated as CASSQDRDFNYGYTF.